The 5 T cell receptor beta chains listed next were all sequenced from one sample in a study of regulatory T cells in long-lasting Graves disease. CDR3-region Arm-PCR and iRepertoire HTBI primers produced the TCR beta libraries. TCRdb ran MiXCR on the multiplex PCR reads and lists one entry per CDR3 protein. The profile shows some 410,000 distinct CDR3 sequences, about a sixth of them singletons. Time point defined: newly diagnosed GD, antithyroid drugs for less than 3 months. TCR sequences were obtained from RNA taken from PBMCs. This same sample was also taken into another study, of T cells in Graves' hyperthyroidism and ophthalmopathy.

Here the sequenced sample was peripheral blood mononuclear cells (PBMCs), taken at new diagnosis, from a patient treated with antithyroid drugs. Receptors originate from a woman younger than 45 with Graves disease.

V is TRBV7-3 and J is TRBJ2-5, with D maybe TRBD2 (7 bases). Germline CDR1 SGHTA, CDR2 FQGTGA. This CDR3 spans 16 amino acids. The V gene lost 3 bases and the J gene lost 2 bases, with 16 bases spanning the gap. CDR3: CASSLEGGGPQETQYF. The CDR3 nucleotides read TGTGCCAGCAGCTTGGAGGGGGGAGGGCCGCAAGAGACCCAGTACTTC.

This chain links TRBV6-1 with TRBJ2-5; D not certain. V lost 3 bases, J lost 3 bases, and 8 bases lay in between. Per germline, CDR1 MNHNS and CDR2 SASEGT. The CDR3 length is 13 residues. For the CDR3, the DNA is TGTGCCAGCAGTGACTCCCCGGAAGAGACCCAGTACTTC. Its protein product is CASSDSPEETQYF.

Many counts were recorded for this clonotype. This chain uses TRBV6-2 or TRBV6-3 with TRBJ2-1; D uncertain. The V gene's germline CDR1 is MNHEY and CDR2 SVGEGT. The CDR3 sequence is 17 residues long. V dropped 1 base and J dropped 2 bases, with 15 bases sitting between them. Written as DNA, the CDR3 is TGTGCCAGCAGTTACTTTGCCCCCTACGAACCCTACAATGAGCAGTTCTTC. It encodes CASSYFAPYEPYNEQFF.

V is TRBV25-1 and J is TRBJ2-5; TRBD1 or TRBD2 may be the D gene (5 bases each). Trimming left V 2 bases short and J 5 bases short, with 12 bases between. Germline V gene lookup returns CDR1 MGHDK and CDR2 SYGVNS. The CDR3 spans 14 residues. The CDR3 DNA is TGTGCCAGCAGTGAAGTACAGGAGGCGGAGACCCAGTACTTC. Its protein is CASSEVQEAETQYF.

This clonotype has a count of ten or more. The rearrangement links TRBV11-3 to TRBJ2-5; 7 bases fit TRBD2. The V gene's germline CDR1 is SGHNT and CDR2 YENEEA. This CDR3 is 15 amino acids long. Losses at the gene ends were 1 base for V and 5 bases for J; bases not matched to a gene: 7. The CDR3 reads CASSLGVAGVETQYF. DNA for the CDR3: TGTGCCAGCAGCTTAGGGGTGGCGGGAGTGGAGACCCAGTACTTC.